This T cell receptor (beta chain) stems from a study of blood T cell repertoires in COVID-19. The repertoire was sequenced with immunoSEQ multiplex PCR; TCRdb's copy has only in-frame clones and lacks some. The data contain 30,000 or so clones, approximately 93% of them seen just once; the ten biggest clones take up around 0.92%. Germline V gene lookup returns CDR1 MGHDK and CDR2 SYGVNS. V dropped 6 bases and J dropped 7; count of bases not matched to a gene: 2. The CDR3 is 11 amino acids. The sequencing sample was made of peripheral blood. The chain links TRBV25-1 to TRBJ1-2; TRBD1 matches 7 bases. The clonotype originates from a male donor with active COVID-19. Here the CDR3 DNA reads TGTGCCAGCAGGGGACAGATTGGCTACACCTTC. Translation: CASRGQIGYTF.